Listed here are 15 T cell receptor beta chains from one sample, sequenced in a study of Graves' ophthalmopathy and Graves' hyperthyroidism. For repertoire sequencing, the TCR beta CDR3 regions were amplified from RNA transcripts. RT-PCR with HTBI primers came first, then second-round multiplex PCR. TCRdb re-called the multiplex PCR reads with MiXCR, one entry per CDR3 protein. The repertoire holds about 24,000 distinct CDR3 sequences, with 45% to 60% as singletons. The specimen sequenced was peripheral blood. These receptors all stem from an adult woman with stable Graves' hyperthyroidism.

This chain links TRBV5-1 with TRBJ2-1; TRBD2 matches at 11 bases. Unmatched junction bases numbered 5, after V lost 4 bases and J lost 5 bases. Per the germline V gene, CDR1 is SGHRS and CDR2 is YFSETQ. The CDR3 totals 15 residues. CDR3 protein: CASSPLAGDDNEQFF. CDR3 DNA: TGCGCCAGCAGCCCACTAGCGGGAGACGACAATGAGCAGTTCTTC. Combining the CDR3 with reference TRBV5-1 and TRBJ2-1 gives the whole variable domain KAGVTQTPRYLIKTRGQQVTLSCSPISGHRSVSWYQQTPGQGLQFLFEYFSETQRNKGNFPGRFSGRQFSNSRSEMNVSTLELGDSALYLCASSPLAGDDNEQFFGPGTRLTVL.

This clonotype was recorded at least ten times. This could be a read error, since a much larger clone is one nucleotide away. V and J are TRBV6-1 and TRBJ2-7; D gene unclear. The CDR3 contains 15 residues. Germline CDR1 is MNHNS and CDR2 is SASEGT. The germline V and J ends were trimmed by 1 base and 2 bases, with 12 bases remaining between them. The CDR3 loop is CASSEVRDPAYEQYF. CDR3 coding DNA: TGTGCCAGCAGTGAAGTAAGAGATCCTGCCTACGAGCAGTACTTC.

For the CDR3, the DNA is TGTGCCAGCAGCTTAGCGGACAGGCAGTACTTC. It specifies CASSLADRQYF. This rearrangement joins TRBV7-9 to TRBJ2-7; D is possibly TRBD1 (6 bases). CDR1 SEHNR and CDR2 FQNEAQ come from the germline V gene (reference sequence). There are 11 residues in the CDR3. Trimming took 0 bases from V and 9 from J, leaving 6 bases between them.

V and J are TRBV5-1 and TRBJ2-1; TRBD1 or TRBD2 may be the D gene (5 bases each). Germline-derived CDR1 and CDR2 are SGHRS and YFSETQ. This CDR3 is 13 amino acids long. V gave up 4 bases and J gave up 8 bases, with 13 bases separating them. The CDR3 sequence is CASSPGTYDEQFF. CDR3 nucleotides: TGCGCCAGCAGCCCCGGGACGTACGATGAGCAGTTCTTC.

This chain links TRBV20-1 with TRBJ2-5; 8 nucleotides match TRBD2. Unmatched junction bases numbered 10, after V lost 6 bases and J lost 1 base. The germline V gene encodes CDR1 DFQATT and CDR2 SNEGSKA (reference sequence). This CDR3 is 15 amino acids long. CDR3 amino acids: CSAAWASGLQETQYF. The CDR3 bases are TGCAGTGCCGCTTGGGCTAGCGGGCTCCAAGAGACCCAGTACTTC.

The chain is built from TRBV7-9 and TRBJ1-4; 7 bases are shared with TRBD1. The CDR3 loop spans 14 amino acids. The V gene's germline CDR1 is SEHNR and CDR2 FQNEAQ (reference sequence). The J segment lost 6 bases and the V segment lost 6 bases, leaving 7 bases of the junction unmatched. The CDR3 reads CASRSQGVDEKLFF. The DNA for the CDR3 is TGTGCCAGCAGATCGCAGGGGGTAGATGAAAAACTGTTTTTT.

Remarks on this clonotype: The conserved phenylalanine or tryptophan is not found at the CDR3 terminus, so this likely reflects a read error. This chain joins TRBV5-1 and TRBJ2-1, with D hard to call. CDR3 length equals 15 residues. CDR1 is SGHRS and CDR2 is YFSETQ in the germline V gene. The CDR3 loop reads CASTPSPAQYIEQFV. The CDR3 DNA is TGCGCCAGCACCCCCTCCCCGGCACAGTACATTGAGCAGTTCGTC.

Relative to its sample, this clonotype is medium-sized. This sequence joins TRBV7-8 and TRBJ2-3, with 7 bases matching TRBD1. Losses at the gene ends were 5 bases for V and 6 bases for J; bases not matched to a gene: 2. This CDR3 is 12 amino acids long. CDR1 is SGHVS and CDR2 is FQNEAQ in the germline V gene. This chain's CDR3 is CASSPGQDTQYF. CDR3 DNA sequence: TGTGCCAGCAGCCCGGGACAGGATACGCAGTATTTT.

By frequency in the sample, this clonotype is medium-sized (0.01 to 0.1%). The V and J genes are TRBV25-1 and TRBJ2-3; no firm D call. V was trimmed by 4 bases and J by 6 bases, leaving 8 bases between them. The CDR3 runs 12 residues. Per germline, CDR1 MGHDK and CDR2 SYGVNS. The CDR3 loop reads CASSVSGDTQYF. The CDR3 nucleotides are TGTGCCAGCAGTGTCTCAGGCGATACGCAGTATTTT.

This clonotype has at least ten counts. The chain couples TRBV4-2 to TRBJ2-6, with 7 positions matching TRBD1. Germline V gene data show CDR1 as LGHNA and CDR2 as YNFKEQ. With V trimmed by 3 bases and J by 0 bases, 5 bases remained unmatched. The CDR3 has 17 amino acids. In DNA, the CDR3 is TGTGCCAGCAGCCATGGGGACAGCCCCTCTGGGGCCAACGTCCTGACTTTC. Encoded protein: CASSHGDSPSGANVLTF.

V is TRBV4-1 and J is TRBJ2-3; 8 bases agree with TRBD2. Germline values: CDR1 MGHRA, CDR2 YSYEKL. The ends lost 5 bases at V and 4 bases at J; junction bases unmatched: 8. The CDR3 sequence is 15 residues long. CDR3 region: CASSVLAGLADTQYF. The CDR3, as DNA: TGCGCCAGCAGCGTCTTAGCGGGATTAGCAGATACGCAGTATTTT.

By sample fraction, this clonotype is medium-sized. The gene calls are TRBV15 and TRBJ2-5, with TRBD1 as a possible D gene (5 bases). The germline V gene encodes CDR1 LNHNV and CDR2 YYDKDF (reference sequence). Deletions cut 0 bases from V and 2 bases from J, with 10 bases between. The CDR3 covers 15 residues. CDR3 nucleotide sequence: TGTGCCACCAGCAGAGACCCTGGGGCGCAAGAGACCCAGTACTTC. Amino acids: CATSRDPGAQETQYF.

This rearrangement joins TRBV19 to TRBJ1-3, with unresolved D. The CDR3 runs 13 residues. Per germline, CDR1 LNHDA and CDR2 SQIVND (reference sequence). V shed 8 bases and J shed 4 bases, with 12 bases lying between them. The CDR3 sequence is CASYLGGGNTIYF. DNA for the CDR3: TGTGCCAGTTACCTCGGAGGAGGAAACACCATATATTTT.

A single count supports this clonotype. The chain recombines TRBV5-6 with TRBJ1-2; a weak D match, TRBD1 (5 bases). CDR1 and CDR2 (germline): SGHDT, YYEEEE. V gave up 1 base and J gave up 4 bases, with 14 bases separating them. This CDR3 comprises 15 residues. The CDR3 DNA is TGTGCCAGCAGCTTGATGACAGACGGGATCTATGGCTACACCTTC. Protein: CASSLMTDGIYGYTF.

The rearrangement uses TRBV29-1 and TRBJ1-1; D uncertain. V was trimmed by 4 bases and J by 7 bases, leaving 10 bases between them. CDR3 length: 11 residues. Germline V gene lookup returns CDR1 SQVTM and CDR2 ANQGSEA. The CDR3 coding sequence is TGCAGCGTTGGGCAATACAGTGAAGCTTTCTTT. This translates into CSVGQYSEAFF.